This T cell receptor beta chain was sequenced in a study (dated by TCRdb to the mid-2010s). Libraries were constructed by RT-PCR. For sequencing, an Illumina MiSeq was employed. TCRdb took the public reads, trimmed them with fastp at Q25, ran MiXCR for clone calling and kept in-frame beta chains. Each CDR3 protein appears once, grouped with its most common genes and DNA. The table for this sample lists about 700,000 distinct CDR3 sequences; approximately 15% of them were counted only once. The ten biggest clones cover 3.6% of the sample. V is cut back by 5 bases and J by 8 bases, with 27 bases in the junction unmatched. The germline V gene (reference sequence) supplies CDR1 DFQATT and CDR2 SNEGSKA. There are 20 amino acids in the CDR3, from cysteine to phenylalanine inclusive. The only DNA kept is the CDR3, 60 bases in frame from the first base. This clonotype was counted between two and nine times. There is no known antigen for this receptor. No base quality information exists; no much larger clone differs at one position.

Sequenced input: memory CD4+ T cells from blood. The chain uses TRBV20-1 and TRBJ2-2, and 9 junction bases match TRBD1. This TCR came from a female donor in good health, serving as a healthy control. The CDR3 amino acid sequence is: CSASPPTGQGSIIGIGELFF. Here is the DNA: TGCAGTGCTTCTCCTCCAACGGGACAGGGAAGTATTATCGGAATTGGGGAGCTGTTTTTT.